This TCR beta chain emerged from a study of beta chain features in type 1 diabetes. V was shortened by 3 bases and J by 4 bases, with 12 bases between the two germline ends. CDR1 is MGHDK, CDR2 SYGVNS, per germline. The CDR3 spans 14 residues. This clone appeared many times. A sort by CD45RO/CCR7/CD25/CD127/CD95/CD27 yielded CD4+ naive, central memory, regulatory and stem cell-like memory cells. Since all of the isolated RNA was reverse transcribed, expressed TCRB transcripts were what got sequenced. The table came from immunoSEQ multiplex PCR; TCRdb's copy has only in-frame clones and leaves some out. The table has some 500,000 clones, over 9.5% seen once.

The chain joins TRBV25-1 to TRBJ2-5; D unclear. The receptor was isolated from a woman between 18 and 29 years old in good health. Sequences were obtained from naive CD4+ T cells from blood. DNA of the CDR3: TGTGCCAGCAGTGACCAAGTGTTTGGAGAGACCCAGTACTTC. Amino acid sequence: CASSDQVFGETQYF.